This note documents a single TCR beta chain sequence. The data are from a study of shared T cell receptors in the human thymus. Trimming removed 0 bases at V and 1 base at J, with 3 bases between. In germline, CDR1 is SGHDT, CDR2 YYEEEE. The CDR3 has 13 amino acids. Some clones are missing from TCRdb's copy, which holds only in-frame ones; the method was immunoSEQ multiplex PCR. The profile shows about 380,000 clones, 95% of them singletons. This TCR came from a human donor. Sequencing input: thymocytes. The chain links TRBV5-6 to TRBJ2-3; D not certain. The CDR3 nucleotides read TGTGCCAGCAGCTTGGGGGGCACAGATACGCAGTATTTT. Protein sequence: CASSLGGTDTQYF.